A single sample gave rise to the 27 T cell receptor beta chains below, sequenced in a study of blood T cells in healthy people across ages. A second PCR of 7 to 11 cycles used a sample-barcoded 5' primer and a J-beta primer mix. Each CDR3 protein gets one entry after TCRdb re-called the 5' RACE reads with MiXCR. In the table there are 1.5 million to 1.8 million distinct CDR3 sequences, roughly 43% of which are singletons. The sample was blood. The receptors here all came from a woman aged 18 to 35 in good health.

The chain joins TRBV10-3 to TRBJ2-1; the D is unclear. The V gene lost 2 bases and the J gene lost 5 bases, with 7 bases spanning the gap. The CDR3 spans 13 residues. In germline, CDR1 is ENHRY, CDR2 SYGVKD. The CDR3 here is CAISEAYDNEQFF. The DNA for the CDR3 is TGTGCCATCAGTGAGGCGTATGACAATGAGCAGTTCTTC.

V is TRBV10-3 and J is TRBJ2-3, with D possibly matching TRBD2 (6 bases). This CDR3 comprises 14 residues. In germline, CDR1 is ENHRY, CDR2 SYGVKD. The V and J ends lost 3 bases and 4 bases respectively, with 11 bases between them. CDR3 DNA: TGTGCCATCAGTGATATTACTAGCCCAGATACGCAGTATTTT. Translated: CAISDITSPDTQYF.

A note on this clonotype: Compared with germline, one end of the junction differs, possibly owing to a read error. The DNA of the CDR3 is TGCGCCAACAGCCAAGCCAAACAGGGAAACAAGCAGTTCTTC. Residues: CANSQAKQGNKQFF. This rearrangement joins TRBV4-1 to TRBJ2-1; D perhaps matches TRBD1 (6 bases). This CDR3 comprises 14 residues. Germline CDR1 reads MGHRA; CDR2 reads YSYEKL.

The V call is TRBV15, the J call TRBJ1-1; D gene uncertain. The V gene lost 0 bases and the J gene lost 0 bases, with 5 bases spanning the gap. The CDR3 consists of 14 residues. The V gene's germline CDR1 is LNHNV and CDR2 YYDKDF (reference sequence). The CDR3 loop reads CATSRETVNTEAFF. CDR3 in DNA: TGTGCCACCAGCAGAGAAACGGTGAACACTGAAGCTTTCTTT. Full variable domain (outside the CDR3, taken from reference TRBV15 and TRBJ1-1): DAMVIQNPRYQVTQFGKPVTLSCSQTLNHNVMYWYQQKSSQAPKLLFHYYDKDFNNEADTPDNFQSRRPNTSFCFLDIRSPGLGDTAMYLCATSRETVNTEAFFGQGTRLTVV.

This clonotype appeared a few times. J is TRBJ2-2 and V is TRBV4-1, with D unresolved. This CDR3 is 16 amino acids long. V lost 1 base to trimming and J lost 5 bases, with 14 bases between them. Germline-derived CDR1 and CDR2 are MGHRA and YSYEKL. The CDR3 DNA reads TGCGCCAGCAGCCAAGTTAACTTGGTTACGACCGGGGAGCTGTTTTTT. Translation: CASSQVNLVTTGELFF.

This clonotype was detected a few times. Here the CDR3 DNA reads TGTGCCAGCAGCTTACCGGGACGGTCCACAGATACGCAGTATTTT. This translates into CASSLPGRSTDTQYF. The gene calls are TRBV12-3 or TRBV12-4 and TRBJ2-3; D could derive from TRBD1 or TRBD2 (5 bases each). Trimming left V 6 bases short and J 2 bases short, with 15 bases between. This CDR3 spans 15 amino acids.

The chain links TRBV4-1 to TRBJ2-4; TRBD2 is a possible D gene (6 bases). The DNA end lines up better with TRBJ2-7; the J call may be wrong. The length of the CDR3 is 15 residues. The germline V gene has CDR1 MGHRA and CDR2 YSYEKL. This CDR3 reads CASSQDGWGAYEQYF. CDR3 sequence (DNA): TGCGCCAGCAGCCAAGATGGTTGGGGGGCCTACGAGCAGTACTTC.

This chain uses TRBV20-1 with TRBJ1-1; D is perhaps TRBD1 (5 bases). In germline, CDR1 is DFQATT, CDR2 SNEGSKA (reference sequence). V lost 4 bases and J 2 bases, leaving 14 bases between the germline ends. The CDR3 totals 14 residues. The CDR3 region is CSATGGTGNTEAFF. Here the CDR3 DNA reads TGCAGTGCTACGGGGGGGACGGGTAACACTGAAGCTTTCTTT.

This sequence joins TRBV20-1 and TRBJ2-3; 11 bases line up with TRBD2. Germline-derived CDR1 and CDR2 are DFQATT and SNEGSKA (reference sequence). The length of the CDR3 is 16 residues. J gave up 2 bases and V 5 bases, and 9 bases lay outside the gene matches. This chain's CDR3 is CSADRLAGIPTDTQYF. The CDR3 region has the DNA TGCAGTGCTGACAGACTAGCGGGGATCCCCACAGATACGCAGTATTTT.

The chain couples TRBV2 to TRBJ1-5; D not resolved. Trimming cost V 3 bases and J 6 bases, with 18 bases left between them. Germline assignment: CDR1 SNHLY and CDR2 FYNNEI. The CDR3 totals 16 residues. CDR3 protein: CASSEGRKAGVQPQHF. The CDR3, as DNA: TGTGCCAGCAGTGAGGGCCGTAAGGCGGGCGTTCAGCCCCAGCATTTT.

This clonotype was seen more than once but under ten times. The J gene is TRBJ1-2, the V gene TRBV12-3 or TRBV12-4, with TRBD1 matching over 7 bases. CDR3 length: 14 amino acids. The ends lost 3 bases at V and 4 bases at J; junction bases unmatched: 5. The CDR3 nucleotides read TGTGCCAGCAGTTTCACAGGGGCGGGCTATGGCTACACCTTC. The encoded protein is CASSFTGAGYGYTF.

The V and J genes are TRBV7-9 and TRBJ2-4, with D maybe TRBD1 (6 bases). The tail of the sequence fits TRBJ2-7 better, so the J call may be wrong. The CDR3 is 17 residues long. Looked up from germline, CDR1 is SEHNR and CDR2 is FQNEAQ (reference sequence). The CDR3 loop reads CASSLGSQQGPFYEQYF. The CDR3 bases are TGTGCCAGCAGCTTAGGGTCACAACAGGGCCCGTTCTACGAGCAGTACTTC.

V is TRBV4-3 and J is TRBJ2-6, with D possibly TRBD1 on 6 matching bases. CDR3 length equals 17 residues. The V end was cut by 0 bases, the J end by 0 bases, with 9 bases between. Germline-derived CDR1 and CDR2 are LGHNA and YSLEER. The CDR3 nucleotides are TGCGCCAGCAGCCAAGAGGGACACCGCTCTGGGGCCAACGTCCTGACTTTC. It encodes CASSQEGHRSGANVLTF.

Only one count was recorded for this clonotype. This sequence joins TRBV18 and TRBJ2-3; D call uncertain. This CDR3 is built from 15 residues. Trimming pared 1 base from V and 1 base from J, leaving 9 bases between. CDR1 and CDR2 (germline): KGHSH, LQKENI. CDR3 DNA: TGTGCCAGCTCACCACTGGGCATCCGCACAGATACGCAGTATTTT. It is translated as CASSPLGIRTDTQYF.

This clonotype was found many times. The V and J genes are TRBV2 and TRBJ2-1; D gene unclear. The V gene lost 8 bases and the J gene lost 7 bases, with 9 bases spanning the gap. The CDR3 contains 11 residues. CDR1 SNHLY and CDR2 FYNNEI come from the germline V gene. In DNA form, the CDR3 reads TGTGCCAGCGGCTCATGGAATGAGCAGTTCTTC. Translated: CASGSWNEQFF.

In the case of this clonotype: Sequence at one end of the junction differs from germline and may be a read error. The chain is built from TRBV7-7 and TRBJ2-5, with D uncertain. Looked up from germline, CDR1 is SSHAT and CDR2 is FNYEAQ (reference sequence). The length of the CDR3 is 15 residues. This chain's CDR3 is CASSPSPGYQETQYF. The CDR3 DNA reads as TGTGCTAGCAGCCCGTCCCCCGGGTACCAAGAGACCCAGTACTTC.

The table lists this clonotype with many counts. The CDR3 DNA reads TGTGCCAGCAGCTTAGGGGAAGTAGCTAACTATGGCTACACCTTC. This codes for CASSLGEVANYGYTF. V is TRBV7-9 and J is TRBJ1-2; unclear D gene. CDR3 size: 15 residues. Germline V gene data show CDR1 as SEHNR and CDR2 as FQNEAQ (reference sequence). V lost 1 base and J lost 0, with 9 bases in between.

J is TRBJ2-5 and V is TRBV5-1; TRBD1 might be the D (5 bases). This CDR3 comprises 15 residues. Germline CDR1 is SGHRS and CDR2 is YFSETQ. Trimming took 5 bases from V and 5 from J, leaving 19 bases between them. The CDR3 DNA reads TGCGCCAGCAGACTCCCCTCCGACAGCCCGGAGACCCAGTACTTC. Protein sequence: CASRLPSDSPETQYF.

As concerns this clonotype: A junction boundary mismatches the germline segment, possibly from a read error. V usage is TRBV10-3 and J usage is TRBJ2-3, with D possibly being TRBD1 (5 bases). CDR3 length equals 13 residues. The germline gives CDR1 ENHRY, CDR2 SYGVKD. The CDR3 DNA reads TGTGCCATCACCCAGCAGGGCTCACATACGCATTATTTT. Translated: CAITQQGSHTHYF.

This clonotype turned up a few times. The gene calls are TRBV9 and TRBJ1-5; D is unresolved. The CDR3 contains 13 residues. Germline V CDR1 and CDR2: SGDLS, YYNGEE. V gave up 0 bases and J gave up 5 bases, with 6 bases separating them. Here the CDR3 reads CASSVDLDQPQHF. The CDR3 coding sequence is TGTGCCAGCAGCGTAGATCTCGATCAGCCCCAGCATTTT.

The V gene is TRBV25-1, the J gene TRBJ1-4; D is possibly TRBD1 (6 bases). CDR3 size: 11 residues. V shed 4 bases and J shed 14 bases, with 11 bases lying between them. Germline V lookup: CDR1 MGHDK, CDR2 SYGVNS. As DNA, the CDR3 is TGTGCCAGCAGTGGATCCACAGGGCTGTTTTTT. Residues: CASSGSTGLFF.

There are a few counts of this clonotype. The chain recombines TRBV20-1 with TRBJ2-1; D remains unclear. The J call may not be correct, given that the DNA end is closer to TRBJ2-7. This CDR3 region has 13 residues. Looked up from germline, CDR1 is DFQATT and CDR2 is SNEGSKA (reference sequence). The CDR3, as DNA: TGCAGTGCGAAACCGGCCCCTTACAATGAGCAGTACTTC. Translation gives CSAKPAPYNEQYF.

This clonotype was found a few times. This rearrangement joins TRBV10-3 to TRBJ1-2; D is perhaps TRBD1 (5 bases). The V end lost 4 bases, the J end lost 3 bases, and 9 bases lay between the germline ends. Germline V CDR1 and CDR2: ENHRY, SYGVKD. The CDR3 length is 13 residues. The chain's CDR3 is CAISVEGHYGYTF. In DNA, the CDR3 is TGTGCCATCAGTGTTGAGGGGCACTATGGCTACACCTTC.

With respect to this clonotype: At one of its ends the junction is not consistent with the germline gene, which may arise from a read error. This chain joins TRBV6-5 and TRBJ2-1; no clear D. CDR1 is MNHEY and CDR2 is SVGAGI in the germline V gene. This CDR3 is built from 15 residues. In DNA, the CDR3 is TGTGCCAGCAGTTACGACCGGAGCTCCCACAATGAGCAGTTCTTC. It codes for CASSYDRSSHNEQFF.

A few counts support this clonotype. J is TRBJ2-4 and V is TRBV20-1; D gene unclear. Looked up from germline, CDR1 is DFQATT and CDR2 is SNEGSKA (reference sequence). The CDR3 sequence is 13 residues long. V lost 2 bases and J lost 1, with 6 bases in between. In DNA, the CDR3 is TGCAGTGCTAGACGCAGGGCCAAAAACATTCAGTACTTC. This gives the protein CSARRRAKNIQYF.

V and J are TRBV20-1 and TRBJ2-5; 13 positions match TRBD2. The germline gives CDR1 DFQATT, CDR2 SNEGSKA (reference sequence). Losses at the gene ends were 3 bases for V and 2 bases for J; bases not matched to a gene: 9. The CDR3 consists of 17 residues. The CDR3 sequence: CSASRTSGRWGQETQYF. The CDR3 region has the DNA TGCAGTGCTAGCCGGACTAGCGGGAGATGGGGTCAAGAGACCCAGTACTTC.

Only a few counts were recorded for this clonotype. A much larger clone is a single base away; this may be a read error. The CDR3 is CASTPQLASLGEQYF. CDR3 sequence (DNA): TGTGCCAGCACCCCGCAGTTAGCGAGTCTAGGCGAGCAGTACTTC. The chain uses TRBV11-2 and TRBJ2-5, with a possible D match to TRBD2 (5 bases). The closer fit of TRBJ2-7 to the DNA end suggests the J call may be wrong. This CDR3 is 15 amino acids long. Germline V CDR1 and CDR2: SGHAT, FQNNGV.